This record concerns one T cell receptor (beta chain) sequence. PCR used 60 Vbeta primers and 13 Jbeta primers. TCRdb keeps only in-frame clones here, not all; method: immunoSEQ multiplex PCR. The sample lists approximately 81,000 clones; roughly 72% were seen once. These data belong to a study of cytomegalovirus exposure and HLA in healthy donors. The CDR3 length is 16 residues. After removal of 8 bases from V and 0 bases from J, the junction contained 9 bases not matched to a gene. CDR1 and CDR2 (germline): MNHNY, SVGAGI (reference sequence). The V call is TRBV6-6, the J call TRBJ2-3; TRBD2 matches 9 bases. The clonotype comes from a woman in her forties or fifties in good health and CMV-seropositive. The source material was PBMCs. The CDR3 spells CASAGISGSSTDTQYF. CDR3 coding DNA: TGTGCCAGCGCTGGGATTAGCGGGAGCAGCACAGATACGCAGTATTTT.